One sample yielded the 18 T cell receptor beta chains listed below, sequenced in a study of Graves' ophthalmopathy and Graves' hyperthyroidism. Researchers took RNA transcripts and amplified TCR beta CDR3 regions from them. The workflow started with a first-round RT-PCR run with HTBI primers and then moved on to a second-round multiplex PCR. TCRdb re-derived calls from the multiplex PCR reads in MiXCR, one entry per CDR3 protein. The data show 680,000 or so distinct CDR3 sequences, with approximately 21% seen just once and around 7% held by the top ten. The sample taken for sequencing was peripheral blood. These receptor sequences come from a woman under 30 with stable Graves' hyperthyroidism. Some clones in this sample may be carry-over from other donors' samples.

This clonotype was detected ten times or more. Written as DNA, the CDR3 is TGCAGTGCTCCCTGGGACATCTATGGCTACACCTTC. Translated, it gives CSAPWDIYGYTF. The rearrangement links TRBV20-1 to TRBJ1-2, with D possibly TRBD1 on 6 matching bases. The CDR3 extends over 12 amino acids. V lost 5 bases, J lost 4 bases, and 11 bases lay in between. CDR1 is DFQATT and CDR2 is SNEGSKA in the germline V gene (reference sequence).

This clonotype was observed many times. The V gene is TRBV12-3 or TRBV12-4, the J gene TRBJ1-5, with unresolved D. The length of the CDR3 is 14 residues. The ends were cut back, 3 bases at V and 2 bases at J, with 8 bases in the middle. Here the CDR3 DNA reads TGTGCCAGCAGTTTCAGGAGTGGCAATCAGCCCCAGCATTTT. The encoded protein is CASSFRSGNQPQHF.

This clonotype was recorded many times. V usage is TRBV5-1 and J usage is TRBJ2-4; D ambiguous. V lost 5 bases, J lost 4 bases, and 10 bases lay in between. The germline V gene encodes CDR1 SGHRS and CDR2 YFSETQ. The CDR3 totals 13 residues. The CDR3 DNA reads as TGCGCCAGCAGGTTCTCGGAGAAAAACATTCAGTACTTC. Protein product: CASRFSEKNIQYF.

This rearrangement joins TRBV28 to TRBJ1-5, with 8 bases matching TRBD1. CDR1 and CDR2 from the germline V gene are MDHEN and SYDVKM. Trimming at V came to 5 bases and at J to 0 bases, leaving 9 bases not matched to a gene. The CDR3 has 17 residues. The CDR3 reads CASSPHRQGTSNQPQHF. As DNA, the CDR3 is TGTGCCAGCAGTCCCCACCGACAGGGGACTAGCAATCAGCCCCAGCATTTT.

At least ten counts were recorded for this clonotype. The V gene is TRBV6-1, the J gene TRBJ1-1, with TRBD1 matching over 7 bases. CDR3 length equals 15 residues. CDR1 and CDR2 (germline): MNHNS, SASEGT. V lost 6 bases and J lost 1; bases outside the gene matches: 8. The CDR3 here is CASRSFTGANTEAFF. CDR3 sequence (DNA): TGTGCCAGCAGGTCCTTTACAGGGGCGAACACTGAAGCTTTCTTT.

There are a few counts of this clonotype. The chain carries TRBV6-1 and TRBJ1-1; 9 bases match TRBD1. The germline V gene has CDR1 MNHNS and CDR2 SASEGT. The CDR3 runs to 15 residues. Trimming took 5 bases from V and 1 from J; bases not matched to a gene: 5. DNA for the CDR3: TGTGCCAGCAGTAGTACAGGGGGCCGGAACACTGAAGCTTTCTTT. Amino acid sequence: CASSSTGGRNTEAFF.

The V call is TRBV18, the J call TRBJ1-2, with D possibly matching TRBD1 (5 bases). Germline-derived CDR1 and CDR2 are KGHSH and LQKENI. There are 17 residues in the CDR3. Trimming shortened V by 2 bases and J by 4 bases, and 20 bases separated the two germline ends. The CDR3 region is CASSPFGTGDPSYGYTF. In DNA, the CDR3 is TGTGCCAGCTCACCATTTGGGACCGGGGACCCCTCCTATGGCTACACCTTC.

The sample holds many counts of this clonotype. This chain joins TRBV28 and TRBJ2-7; D perhaps matches TRBD2 (5 bases). CDR1 is MDHEN, CDR2 SYDVKM, per germline. Trimming left V 8 bases short and J 3 bases short, with 17 bases between. The CDR3 sequence is 14 residues long. CDR3 loop: CASQRNTDFYEQYF. CDR3 DNA sequence: TGTGCCAGCCAACGGAACACGGACTTCTACGAGCAGTACTTC.

This clonotype was counted many times. The genes are TRBV12-5 and TRBJ2-5, with D perhaps assigned TRBD1 or TRBD2 (5 bases each). CDR3 length equals 15 residues. V was shortened by 7 bases and J by 5 bases, with 20 bases between the two germline ends. Germline V CDR1 and CDR2: LGHNT, FRNRAP. The CDR3 nucleotides are TGTGCTAGTGCCGCACCGGGGCCCGTGGGTGAGACCCAGTACTTC. Translation: CASAAPGPVGETQYF.

This clonotype was found a few times. This could be a read error, since a much larger clone is one nucleotide away. The chain is built from TRBV12-3 or TRBV12-4 and TRBJ1-1; 8 bases map to TRBD1. This CDR3 is built from 15 residues. The CDR3 nucleotides are TGTGCCAGCAGTTTGTTCCAGGGGGCGCAAACTGAAGCTCTCTTT. Translation: CASSLFQGAQTEALF.

In its sample, this clonotype was seen many times. This chain joins TRBV6-2 or TRBV6-3 and TRBJ1-2; D ambiguous. V lost 2 bases, J lost 3 bases, and 7 bases lay in between. Germline V gene sequence: CDR1 MNHEY, CDR2 SVGEGT. CDR3 length: 13 amino acids. The CDR3 bases are TGTGCCAGCAGTTACAAAGTACACTATGGCTACACCTTC. This encodes CASSYKVHYGYTF.

This clonotype occurred many times. The chain links TRBV4-2 to TRBJ2-2; weak D call: TRBD1 (6 bases). The V gene's germline CDR1 is LGHNA and CDR2 YNFKEQ. This CDR3 is built from 13 residues. Trimming removed 4 bases at V and 8 bases at J, with 11 bases between. This chain's CDR3 is CASSLTQGGELFF. Written as DNA, the CDR3 is TGTGCCAGCAGCCTCACACAGGGAGGGGAGCTGTTTTTT.

The chain is built from TRBV7-2 and TRBJ2-4; maybe TRBD2 (6 bases). CDR3 length equals 16 residues. Germline values: CDR1 SGHTA, CDR2 FQGNSA. V lost 5 bases, J lost 6 bases, and 20 bases lay in between. CDR3 amino acids: CASSQRGRKAGNIQYF. The DNA for the CDR3 is TGTGCCAGCAGCCAACGGGGGAGGAAGGCGGGAAACATTCAGTACTTC.

This clonotype was picked up many times. V and J are TRBV6-1 and TRBJ1-2; D might be TRBD1 (6 bases). V lost 7 bases and J 2 bases, leaving 11 bases between the germline ends. Germline loops: CDR1 MNHNS, CDR2 SASEGT. This CDR3 is built from 13 residues. The CDR3 DNA reads TGTGCCAGCACTGGCCAGGGGAACTATGGCTACACCTTC. Amino acid sequence: CASTGQGNYGYTF.

This clonotype has ten or more counts. The rearrangement links TRBV5-1 to TRBJ1-2; 7 bases align to TRBD1. V was clipped by 3 bases and J by 8 bases; unmatched bases: 7. Germline V gene sequence: CDR1 SGHRS, CDR2 YFSETQ. This CDR3 comprises 13 residues. The CDR3 DNA reads as TGCGCCAGCAGCTGGAACAGGGGCCAAGGCTACACCTTC. Its translation is CASSWNRGQGYTF. The complete variable domain, with remaining parts taken from reference TRBV5-1 and TRBJ1-2, reads KAGVTQTPRYLIKTRGQQVTLSCSPISGHRSVSWYQQTPGQGLQFLFEYFSETQRNKGNFPGRFSGRQFSNSRSEMNVSTLELGDSALYLCASSWNRGQGYTFGSGTRLTVV.

The CDR3 sequence is CASSNTGTVYGYTF. As DNA, the CDR3 is TGTGCCAGCAGTAATACCGGGACGGTCTATGGCTACACCTTC. V usage is TRBV12-3 or TRBV12-4 and J usage is TRBJ1-2, with D tentatively TRBD1 (5 bases). V was clipped by 5 bases and J by 4 bases, with 14 bases between them. This CDR3 comprises 14 residues.

This clonotype was counted between two and nine times. J is TRBJ2-4 and V is TRBV20-1, with TRBD1 matching 9 bases. With 0 bases clipped from V and 6 bases from J, the junction kept 12 bases outside the gene matches. The CDR3 has 17 residues. Germline V gene data show CDR1 as DFQATT and CDR2 as SNEGSKA (reference sequence). CDR3 sequence: CSARDRRTGDLLNIQYF. The CDR3 DNA is TGCAGTGCTAGAGATCGTCGGACAGGGGACCTTTTAAACATTCAGTACTTC.

This clonotype was found many times. The chain uses TRBV15 and TRBJ1-5, with D unclear. Germline CDR1 and CDR2: LNHNV and YYDKDF (reference sequence). This CDR3 region has 17 residues. V was trimmed by 0 bases and J by 12 bases, leaving 24 bases between them. CDR3 nucleotides: TGTGCCACCAGCAGAGATCTCTACGCCGGGAAAAAACCGGACCAGCATTTT. Translation: CATSRDLYAGKKPDQHF. The whole variable domain, remainder taken from reference TRBV15 and TRBJ1-5, is DAMVIQNPRYQVTQFGKPVTLSCSQTLNHNVMYWYQQKSSQAPKLLFHYYDKDFNNEADTPDNFQSRRPNTSFCFLDIRSPGLGDTAMYLCATSRDLYAGKKPDQHFGDGTRLSIL.